The 30 T cell receptor beta chains in this list originate from one sample, sequenced in a study of monozygotic twins with inflammatory bowel disease. One entry per CDR3 protein, without DNA, is what TCRdb gives after re-calling the 5' RACE reads. The sample is made up of about 210,000 distinct CDR3 sequences, and the top ten hold less than 2% of it. Sequencing was performed on blood. These receptors were collected from a human donor with ulcerative colitis or Crohn's disease, or a healthy co-twin of an affected twin (not recorded which).

V is TRBV5-6 and J is TRBJ2-3; the TCRdb D gene call, TRBD2, has no DNA to confirm it. The CDR3 is 15 amino acids. Germline CDR1 and CDR2: SGHDT and YYEEEE. The CDR3 protein is CASSPLAGGLDTQYF.

This chain connects TRBV11-2 to TRBJ2-2; the TRBD1 assignment by TCRdb is unverifiable without DNA. The CDR3 loop spans 16 amino acids. Germline V CDR1 and CDR2: SGHAT, FQNNGV. The CDR3 spells CASSLSGQGDTGELFF.

The V call is TRBV11-2, the J call TRBJ1-1. The CDR3 runs 13 residues. Germline lookup yields CDR1 SGHAT and CDR2 FQNNGV. The CDR3 protein is CASSHIWTAEAFF.

The V and J genes are TRBV5-4 and TRBJ2-2; without DNA, the TCRdb call of TRBD1 cannot be checked. The CDR3 is 15 residues long. Per germline, CDR1 SGHNT and CDR2 YYREEE (reference sequence). This CDR3 reads CASSGNRGGGGELFF.

The chain recombines TRBV7-2 with TRBJ2-5; TCRdb picks TRBD1, but there is no DNA to check that call. CDR1 and CDR2 from the germline V gene are SGHTA and FQGNSA. The CDR3 has 13 residues. This CDR3 reads CASSGGTVETQYF.

The V gene is TRBV5-1, the J gene TRBJ2-2; the D call of TRBD2 rests on TCRdb alone, since no DNA is present to check it. CDR3 length: 17 residues. Germline loops: CDR1 SGHRS, CDR2 YFSETQ. CDR3 protein: CASSPGLAGVYTGELFF.

The V gene is TRBV5-1, the J gene TRBJ1-6; absent DNA, TCRdb's TRBD1 call cannot be checked. Germline values: CDR1 SGHRS, CDR2 YFSETQ. The CDR3 length is 18 residues. CDR3: CASSLAGQGSAGNSPLHF.

The chain is built from TRBV2 and TRBJ1-5; TCRdb calls TRBD1, which cannot be checked without DNA. The CDR3 covers 16 residues. CDR1 is SNHLY, CDR2 FYNNEI, per germline. This chain's CDR3 is CASRGDRARLDQPQHF. Complete variable domain (other parts from reference TRBV2 and TRBJ1-5): EPEVTQTPSHQVTQMGQEVILRCVPISNHLYFYWYRQILGQKVEFLVSFYNNEISEKSEIFDDQFSVERPDGSNFTLKIRSTKLEDSAMYFCASRGDRARLDQPQHFGDGTRLSIL.

V and J are TRBV9 and TRBJ2-3; lacking DNA, the TRBD2 call made by TCRdb goes unchecked. Germline lookup yields CDR1 SGDLS and CDR2 YYNGEE. This CDR3 contains 15 residues. The CDR3 sequence is CASSVVEGRTDTQYF.

The chain links TRBV6-1 to TRBJ2-7; TCRdb indicates TRBD2, and absent DNA this call remains unverified. This CDR3 comprises 13 residues. Per germline, CDR1 MNHNS and CDR2 SASEGT. The CDR3 loop reads CASTASGAYEQYF.

The J gene is TRBJ1-6, the V gene TRBV5-1; TCRdb's assignment of TRBD1 cannot be checked, as there is no DNA. The germline gives CDR1 SGHRS, CDR2 YFSETQ. This CDR3 spans 16 amino acids. The CDR3 is CASSLGGQEGGSPLHF.

This rearrangement joins TRBV20-1 to TRBJ1-4; TCRdb outputs TRBD1, but without DNA this stays unchecked. Germline loops: CDR1 DFQATT, CDR2 SNEGSKA (reference sequence). The CDR3 is 14 amino acids. CDR3: CSARDLPGAEKLFF.

The chain carries TRBV7-2 and TRBJ2-1; TCRdb's D call of TRBD2 is untestable without DNA. The germline V gene encodes CDR1 SGHTA and CDR2 FQGNSA. This CDR3 spans 15 amino acids. The CDR3 reads CASSLRRVSYNEQFF.

The chain employs TRBV9 and TRBJ1-3; TCRdb outputs TRBD1, but without DNA this stays unchecked. From germline, CDR1 is SGDLS and CDR2 YYNGEE. The CDR3 has 19 residues. Here the CDR3 reads CASSVAPDRKVASGNTIYF.

This rearrangement joins TRBV4-1 to TRBJ2-5; the TCRdb D gene call, TRBD2, has no DNA to confirm it. The CDR3 totals 17 residues. Germline assignment: CDR1 MGHRA and CDR2 YSYEKL. CDR3 sequence reads: CASSPWPSLTLQQTQYF.

The rearrangement joins TRBV5-1 to TRBJ1-2. The germline gives CDR1 SGHRS, CDR2 YFSETQ. The CDR3 length is 13 residues. The CDR3 protein is CASGTDYNYGYTF.

The chain is built from TRBV27 and TRBJ1-2. Germline V gene data show CDR1 as MNHEY and CDR2 as SMNVEV (reference sequence). The CDR3 runs to 12 residues. This CDR3 is CASTTNGGGYTF.

The chain links TRBV20-1 to TRBJ2-1; TCRdb's D call of TRBD2 is untestable without DNA. Germline V gene sequence: CDR1 DFQATT, CDR2 SNEGSKA (reference sequence). The CDR3 consists of 14 residues. The chain's CDR3 is CSASSQRALREQFF.

The rearrangement links TRBV5-1 to TRBJ2-1; the D call from TCRdb, TRBD2, cannot be confirmed without DNA. The CDR3 is made up of 14 amino acids. Germline V gene lookup returns CDR1 SGHRS and CDR2 YFSETQ. CDR3 loop: CASSLFQGGNEQFF.

V and J are TRBV5-5 and TRBJ1-1; TCRdb gives TRBD1 as the D gene, but with no DNA this cannot be confirmed. Germline CDR1 reads SGHKS; CDR2 reads YYEKEE (reference sequence). The CDR3 loop spans 16 amino acids. The CDR3 is CASSSLVIRGNTEAFF.

This chain uses TRBV27 with TRBJ1-6; TCRdb lists TRBD1, though no DNA is available to test this call. The CDR3 runs to 15 residues. Germline loops: CDR1 MNHEY, CDR2 SMNVEV (reference sequence). The CDR3 loop reads CASSLRTGGISPLHF.

The chain is built from TRBV6-5 and TRBJ2-3; TCRdb returns TRBD1, unconfirmable since there is no DNA. Per germline, CDR1 MNHEY and CDR2 SVGAGI. The CDR3 is 14 amino acids. The CDR3 region is CASSYSGGIDTQYF.

The genes are TRBV6-5 and TRBJ1-5; without DNA, the TCRdb call of TRBD1 cannot be checked. This CDR3 comprises 17 residues. From germline, CDR1 is MNHEY and CDR2 SVGAGI. The CDR3 spells CASIYWGERISDQPQHF.

The chain employs TRBV4-2 and TRBJ2-1; TCRdb's D gene call, TRBD2, goes unchecked for lack of DNA. This CDR3 is 18 amino acids long. Per the germline V gene, CDR1 is LGHNA and CDR2 is YNFKEQ. Here the CDR3 reads CASSQHTPRSSSYNEQFF.

This sequence joins TRBV12-3 or TRBV12-4 and TRBJ2-3. The CDR3 is 15 residues long. The CDR3 protein is CASSLPWGNTDTQYF.

CDR3 amino acids: CASRPGQSGNTIYF. The rearrangement joins TRBV6-1 to TRBJ1-3; TCRdb indicates TRBD1, and absent DNA this call remains unverified. The length of the CDR3 is 14 residues. Germline values: CDR1 MNHNS, CDR2 SASEGT.

The chain couples TRBV7-6 to TRBJ2-3; the D gene TCRdb calls, TRBD1, cannot be checked with no DNA. The CDR3 loop spans 14 amino acids. CDR1 and CDR2 (germline): SGHVS, FNYEAQ. The CDR3: CASTKGGSTDTQYF. The full variable domain, rest sourced from reference TRBV7-6 and TRBJ2-3, is GAGVSQSPRYKVTKRGQDVALRCDPISGHVSLYWYRQALGQGPEFLTYFNYEAQQDKSGLPNDRFSAERPEGSISTLTIQRTEQRDSAMYRCASTKGGSTDTQYFGPGTRLTVL.

This chain uses TRBV7-9 with TRBJ2-7; TCRdb returns TRBD1, unconfirmable since there is no DNA. CDR1 is SEHNR and CDR2 is FQNEAQ in the germline V gene (reference sequence). The CDR3 consists of 11 residues. The CDR3 is CASSLSGSAHF. Complete variable domain (other parts from reference TRBV7-9 and TRBJ2-7): DTGVSQNPRHKITKRGQNVTFRCDPISEHNRLYWYRQTLGQGPEFLTYFQNEAQLEKSRLLSDRFSAERPKGSFSTLEIQRTEQGDSAMYLCASSLSGSAHFGPGTRLTVT.

This chain uses TRBV10-3 with TRBJ2-1; TCRdb designates TRBD2, a call that cannot be tested without DNA. Germline CDR1 ENHRY, CDR2 SYGVKD. The CDR3 covers 13 residues. CDR3 protein: CAIRAEGSDEQFF.

This rearrangement joins TRBV20-1 to TRBJ2-3; TCRdb's D call, TRBD2, is unchecked because there is no DNA. The CDR3 runs 17 residues. The germline V gene encodes CDR1 DFQATT and CDR2 SNEGSKA (reference sequence). CDR3 protein: CSASGTPGLAGTDTQYF.